This T cell receptor beta chain was observed in a study of T cell repertoires in cytomegalovirus infection. Study-wide results and caveats: Individuals carrying CMV plus the relevant HLA were identified by cumulative frequency of public TCR beta families.

The table lists this clonotype with many counts. Its antigen is as yet unknown. CDR1 is SGHTA, CDR2 FQGNSA, per germline. The CDR3 runs 14 residues. Trimming removed 1 base from V and 8 bases from J, with 14 bases in between. TCRdb reprocessed the reads with MiXCR, giving one entry per CDR3 protein. The data show 200,000 to 250,000 distinct CDR3 sequences, roughly 20% seen once. The TCR sequence derives from a human donor in good health (CMV status not recorded). Some clones in this sample may be carry-over from other donors' samples. The sample consisted of CD8+ T cells from PBMCs. V is TRBV7-2 and J is TRBJ1-1; no clear D gene. This CDR3 reads CASSLVAPPREAFF. CDR3 bases: TGTGCCAGCAGCTTAGTAGCGCCACCGAGGGAAGCTTTCTTT. Using reference TRBV7-2 and TRBJ1-1 for the parts outside the CDR3, the full variable domain is GAGVSQSPSNKVTEKGKDVELRCDPISGHTALYWYRQSLGQGLEFLIYFQGNSAPDKSGLPSDRFSAERTGGSVSTLTIQRTQQEDSAVYLCASSLVAPPREAFFGQGTRLTVV.